The 29 T cell receptor beta chains reported below all come from one sample, sequenced in a study of T cell changes during pregnancy in multiple sclerosis. The protocol was immunoSEQ multiplex PCR, while the TCRdb copy is restricted to in-frame clones and leaves out a portion. Of 20,000 to 25,000 clones listed, roughly 90% are singletons. The sequences come from CD4+ T cells from peripheral blood mononuclear cells, collected in the third trimester of pregnancy. These receptor sequences come from a female donor with multiple sclerosis, enrolled in a pregnancy study.

The rearrangement links TRBV5-1 to TRBJ1-3, with D hard to call. CDR1 and CDR2 from the germline V gene are SGHRS and YFSETQ. The CDR3 is 14 residues long. Trimming left V 1 base short and J 4 bases short, with 9 bases between. DNA for the CDR3: TGCGCCAGCAGCTTGCGGGGTTCAGGAAACACCATATATTTT. This encodes CASSLRGSGNTIYF.

The gene calls are TRBV5-6 and TRBJ2-1, with TRBD2 identical over 13 bases. This CDR3 comprises 17 residues. The germline V gene encodes CDR1 SGHDT and CDR2 YYEEEE. Trimming at V came to 0 bases and at J to 7 bases, leaving 7 bases not matched to a gene. The CDR3 reads CASSLVLAGGPSNEQFF. In DNA, the CDR3 is TGTGCCAGCAGCTTGGTACTAGCGGGGGGGCCGAGTAATGAGCAGTTCTTC.

The chain carries TRBV30 and TRBJ1-3; D ambiguous. Looked up from germline, CDR1 is GTSNPN and CDR2 is SVGIG (reference sequence). The length of the CDR3 is 15 residues. The V end lost 4 bases, the J end lost 0 bases, and 13 bases lay between the germline ends. CDR3 protein: CAWNRGTNSGNTIYF. As DNA, the CDR3 is TGTGCCTGGAATCGAGGAACCAACTCTGGAAACACCATATATTTT.

The J gene is TRBJ2-1, the V gene TRBV5-1; 11 bases fit TRBD2. The CDR3 has 16 residues. V trimming: 4 bases; J trimming: 8 bases; junction bases outside the gene matches: 11. Germline-derived CDR1 and CDR2 are SGHRS and YFSETQ. CDR3 sequence (DNA): TGCGCCAGCAGCCCCCCAATAGCGGGGGGGCGCTATGAGCAGTTCTTC. Protein: CASSPPIAGGRYEQFF. Full variable domain (remainder filled in from reference TRBV5-1 and TRBJ2-1): KAGVTQTPRYLIKTRGQQVTLSCSPISGHRSVSWYQQTPGQGLQFLFEYFSETQRNKGNFPGRFSGRQFSNSRSEMNVSTLELGDSALYLCASSPPIAGGRYEQFFGPGTRLTVL.

The chain is built from TRBV18 and TRBJ1-5; TRBD1 agrees at 7 bases. After removal of 3 bases from V and 4 bases from J, the junction contained 6 bases not matched to a gene. Per the germline V gene, CDR1 is KGHSH and CDR2 is LQKENI. This CDR3 comprises 15 residues. The CDR3 coding sequence is TGTGCCAGCTCACCTCTACAGGGGATGAATCAGCCCCAGCATTTT. Translated: CASSPLQGMNQPQHF.

The genes are TRBV6-1 and TRBJ1-2; a weak D match, TRBD1 (6 bases). Trimming left V 6 bases short and J 1 base short, with 9 bases between. The CDR3 runs to 13 residues. Germline CDR1 and CDR2: MNHNS and SASEGT. The CDR3 spells CASRYRDNYGYTF. In nucleotides, the CDR3 is TGTGCCAGCAGATACAGGGATAACTATGGCTACACCTTC.

This sequence joins TRBV28 and TRBJ1-4; perhaps TRBD1 as D (5 bases). CDR1 MDHEN and CDR2 SYDVKM come from the germline V gene. The CDR3 has 16 amino acids. V was shortened by 5 bases and J by 7 bases, with 20 bases between the two germline ends. This chain's CDR3 is CASSPPPGRGSEKLFF. CDR3 bases: TGTGCCAGCAGTCCACCCCCAGGAAGGGGCAGTGAAAAACTGTTTTTT.

The V and J genes are TRBV25-1 and TRBJ1-1; no clear D gene. The CDR3 runs 15 residues. Germline loops: CDR1 MGHDK, CDR2 SYGVNS. Deletions cut 5 bases from V and 2 bases from J, with 15 bases between. The CDR3 DNA sequence: TGTGCCAGCAGTTATTCCGGAAGAGGAAACACTGAAGCTTTCTTT. Its protein is CASSYSGRGNTEAFF. The whole variable domain, filled in from reference TRBV25-1 and TRBJ1-1, reads EADIYQTPRYLVIGTGKKITLECSQTMGHDKMYWYQQDPGMELHLIHYSYGVNSTEKGDLSSESTVSRIRTEHFPLTLESARPSHTSQYLCASSYSGRGNTEAFFGQGTRLTVV.

This chain uses TRBV6-5 with TRBJ1-4; D gene uncertain. The V gene lost 2 bases and the J gene lost 4 bases, with 5 bases spanning the gap. This CDR3 has 13 residues. Germline loops: CDR1 MNHEY, CDR2 SVGAGI. The CDR3 DNA sequence: TGTGCCAGCAGTTACGTCCTTAATGAAAAACTGTTTTTT. This gives the protein CASSYVLNEKLFF.

This sequence joins TRBV18 and TRBJ2-3; tentative D call: TRBD2 (6 bases). The CDR3 sequence is 15 residues long. Germline-derived CDR1 and CDR2 are KGHSH and LQKENI. Trimming removed 6 bases from V and 0 bases from J, with 13 bases in between. The CDR3 reads CASSRPGTSTDTQYF. CDR3 DNA sequence: TGTGCCAGCTCCCGCCCTGGGACTAGCACAGATACGCAGTATTTT.

The V gene is TRBV30, the J gene TRBJ2-2, with unresolved D. Per the germline V gene, CDR1 is GTSNPN and CDR2 is SVGIG (reference sequence). CDR3 length: 15 residues. The V end lost 2 bases, the J end lost 4 bases, and 14 bases lay between the germline ends. The CDR3 DNA follows: TGTGCCTGGAGTCCCCCAATGCGGAGCACCGGGGAGCTGTTTTTT. Amino acids: CAWSPPMRSTGELFF.

This rearrangement joins TRBV5-1 to TRBJ2-1; 9 bases fit TRBD1. CDR3 length equals 14 residues. The ends lost 4 bases at V and 4 bases at J; junction bases unmatched: 3. CDR1 and CDR2 from the germline V gene are SGHRS and YFSETQ. The CDR3 is CASSTGQGYNEQFF. The CDR3 DNA reads TGCGCCAGCAGCACGGGACAGGGATACAATGAGCAGTTCTTC.

This chain joins TRBV9 and TRBJ1-5; D unclear. The CDR3 consists of 15 residues. The ends were cut back, 2 bases at V and 5 bases at J, with 14 bases in the middle. Per germline, CDR1 SGDLS and CDR2 YYNGEE. The DNA for the CDR3 is TGTGCCAGCAGCGTCTCCCCCGACTGGGATCAGCCCCAGCATTTT. It codes for CASSVSPDWDQPQHF.

Regarding this clone: The junction does not match germline at one end; this may be a read error. This rearrangement joins TRBV30 to TRBJ1-3, with D unresolved. The CDR3 is 15 amino acids. The V gene's germline CDR1 is GTSNPN and CDR2 SVGIG (reference sequence). The CDR3 region is CAWSRRASSGSTIYF. The CDR3 bases are TGTGCCTGGAGCCGGAGGGCGAGCTCTGGAAGCACCATATATTTT.

The chain joins TRBV2 to TRBJ1-4, with a possible D match to TRBD1 (5 bases). The germline CDR1 and CDR2 sequences are SNHLY and FYNNEI. V shed 2 bases and J shed 8 bases, with 12 bases lying between them. CDR3 length: 14 residues. CDR3 sequence: CASSELGGGEKLFF. For the CDR3, the DNA is TGTGCCAGCAGTGAATTGGGGGGTGGAGAAAAACTGTTTTTT.

V is TRBV7-5 and J is TRBJ2-7; TRBD1 reflects the table's D call only, with no check against the DNA. TRBV7-5 is annotated as a pseudogene. The CDR3 consists of 15 residues. The DNA of the CDR3 is TGTGCCAGAGCGGAACCGGGACAGGGCGTACACGAGCAGTACTTC. Protein product: CARAEPGQGVHEQYF.

CDR3 sequence reads: CAGSTGGDLYNEQFF. The CDR3 DNA reads as TGTGCCGGAAGTACAGGGGGCGACCTCTACAATGAGCAGTTCTTC. This chain links TRBV30 with TRBJ2-1; 9 bases are shared with TRBD1. With 8 bases clipped from V and 3 bases from J, the junction kept 11 bases outside the gene matches. The CDR3 loop spans 15 amino acids. Germline V gene data show CDR1 as GTSNPN and CDR2 as SVGIG (reference sequence). Full variable domain (outside the CDR3, taken from reference TRBV30 and TRBJ2-1): SQTIHQWPATLVQPVGSPLSLECTVEGTSNPNLYWYRQAAGRGLQLLFYSVGIGQISSEVPQNLSASRPQDRQFILSSKKLLLSDSGFYLCAGSTGGDLYNEQFFGPGTRLTVL.

The table lists this clone with a count of one. The V and J genes are TRBV29-1 and TRBJ2-7; TRBD2 is a possible D gene (7 bases). Looked up from germline, CDR1 is SQVTM and CDR2 is ANQGSEA. Between the trimmed V and J ends, which lost 4 bases and 0 bases, there was a span of 19 bases. The CDR3 runs to 16 residues. The CDR3 is CSVARPGGFSSYEQYF. The CDR3 DNA reads TGCAGCGTTGCCCGTCCGGGGGGCTTTAGCTCCTACGAGCAGTACTTC.

The rearrangement joins TRBV5-4 to TRBJ2-7; D is ambiguous. The CDR3 sequence is 12 residues long. CDR1 and CDR2 from the germline V gene are SGHNT and YYREEE (reference sequence). Trimming removed 2 bases at V and 5 bases at J, with 8 bases between. The chain's CDR3 is CASSFMRNEQYF. The CDR3 nucleotides read TGTGCCAGCAGCTTTATGAGAAACGAGCAGTACTTC.

The J gene is TRBJ2-1, the V gene TRBV11-2; TRBD1 matches at 8 bases. Germline CDR1 reads SGHAT; CDR2 reads FQNNGV. The CDR3 has 17 residues. V trimming: 6 bases; J trimming: 1 base; junction bases outside the gene matches: 11. This CDR3 is CASSLDRGPSSYNEQFF. CDR3 DNA: TGTGCCAGCAGTCTTGACAGGGGCCCTTCTTCCTACAATGAGCAGTTCTTC.

This clone was observed a single time. The genes are TRBV2 and TRBJ2-3, with a weak D call TRBD2 (5 bases). From germline, CDR1 is SNHLY and CDR2 FYNNEI. The V gene lost 5 bases and the J gene lost 1 base, with 10 bases spanning the gap. The CDR3 contains 14 residues. CDR3 nucleotide sequence: TGTGCCAGCAGTCGGCTAGCTGGCACAGATACGCAGTATTTT. Translating gives CASSRLAGTDTQYF. The full variable domain, completed using reference TRBV2 and TRBJ2-3, is EPEVTQTPSHQVTQMGQEVILRCVPISNHLYFYWYRQILGQKVEFLVSFYNNEISEKSEIFDDQFSVERPDGSNFTLKIRSTKLEDSAMYFCASSRLAGTDTQYFGPGTRLTVL.

The J gene is TRBJ2-4, the V gene TRBV11-2; no clear D gene. V was shortened by 3 bases and J by 5 bases, with 8 bases between the two germline ends. CDR1 and CDR2 from the germline V gene are SGHAT and FQNNGV. The CDR3 runs to 13 residues. CDR3 sequence reads: CASSLTVQNIQYF. In DNA form, the CDR3 reads TGTGCCAGCAGCTTGACTGTACAAAACATTCAGTACTTC.

This sequence joins TRBV5-1 and TRBJ2-7, with 12 bases aligning to TRBD1. This CDR3 is built from 16 residues. The trim removed 1 base at V and 5 bases at J, leaving 7 bases unmatched. Germline CDR1 and CDR2: SGHRS and YFSETQ. The CDR3 reads CASSLRSGQGANEQYF. In DNA form, the CDR3 reads TGCGCCAGCAGCTTGCGTTCGGGACAGGGGGCCAACGAGCAGTACTTC.

The chain uses TRBV25-1 and TRBJ1-1; no firm D call. The length of the CDR3 is 13 residues. Trimming pared 3 bases from V and 3 bases from J, leaving 8 bases between. Germline CDR1 reads MGHDK; CDR2 reads SYGVNS. CDR3 DNA: TGTGCCAGCAGTGATTTCGGGGACACTGAAGCTTTCTTT. The encoded protein is CASSDFGDTEAFF.

The J gene is TRBJ2-2, the V gene TRBV7-3; D is perhaps TRBD1 (5 bases). The V and J ends lost 2 bases and 0 bases respectively, with 7 bases between them. The germline gives CDR1 SGHTA, CDR2 FQGTGA. This CDR3 comprises 15 residues. CDR3 nucleotide sequence: TGTGCCAGCAGCTTAGACAGAGCGAACACCGGGGAGCTGTTTTTT. Translating it yields CASSLDRANTGELFF.

The V call is TRBV11-1, the J call TRBJ1-1; 7 bases are shared with TRBD1. The CDR3 runs 15 residues. V shed 4 bases, J shed 3 bases, and the junction held 8 bases outside the gene matches. Germline assignment: CDR1 SGHAT and CDR2 FQDESV (reference sequence). The CDR3 is CASSSGGRMDTEAFF. CDR3 sequence (DNA): TGTGCCAGCAGCTCAGGGGGGAGGATGGACACTGAAGCTTTCTTT. The variable domain in full, completed from reference TRBV11-1 and TRBJ1-1, reads EAEVAQSPRYKITEKSQAVAFWCDPISGHATLYWYRQILGQGPELLVQFQDESVVDDSQLPKDRFSAERLKGVDSTLKIQPAELGDSAMYLCASSSGGRMDTEAFFGQGTRLTVV.

The chain recombines TRBV6-5 with TRBJ1-2; D is unclear. This CDR3 region has 14 residues. Germline CDR1 MNHEY, CDR2 SVGAGI. The V end lost 6 bases, the J end lost 8 bases, and 19 bases lay between the germline ends. The CDR3 loop is CASRSTVGVWGYTF. The DNA for the CDR3 is TGTGCCAGCAGATCCACAGTGGGCGTTTGGGGCTACACCTTC.

The chain recombines TRBV18 with TRBJ1-1, with D possibly being TRBD1 (6 bases). The CDR3 is made up of 15 amino acids. V was clipped by 6 bases and J by 0 bases, with 14 bases between them. Germline CDR1 is KGHSH and CDR2 is LQKENI. CDR3 in DNA: TGTGCCAGCTCTCGGGGGGGGGCCGTGAACACTGAAGCTTTCTTT. Amino acids: CASSRGGAVNTEAFF.

This chain links TRBV11-2 with TRBJ2-1; 9 nucleotides match TRBD2. Trimming at V came to 0 bases and at J to 3 bases, leaving 3 bases not matched to a gene. CDR3 size: 16 residues. The germline V gene has CDR1 SGHAT and CDR2 FQNNGV. The CDR3 spells CASSLDLAGLYNEQFF. The DNA of the CDR3 is TGTGCCAGCAGCTTAGATCTAGCGGGGCTCTACAATGAGCAGTTCTTC. The whole variable domain, remainder taken from reference TRBV11-2 and TRBJ2-1, is EAGVAQSPRYKIIEKRQSVAFWCNPISGHATLYWYQQILGQGPKLLIQFQNNGVVDDSQLPKDRFSAERLKGVDSTLKIQPAKLEDSAVYLCASSLDLAGLYNEQFFGPGTRLTVL.